The source of this TCR beta chain is a study of shared clonotypes between healthy human individuals. The study, taken as a whole, reports: Some clonotypes were shared by all four sorted-subset donors, while others were not shared. The non-shared ones had lower generation probabilities than the shared ones. Naive subsets tended to show greater estimated richness than memory subsets.

As regards this clone: As yet, its antigen is unknown.

The CDR3 runs to 16 residues. The ends were cut back, 6 bases at V and 0 bases at J, with 18 bases in the middle. Germline CDR1 reads MNHEY; CDR2 reads SMNVEV (reference sequence). The assay used deep level. The DNA input per sorted-subset replicate PCR was 200 to 250 ng, corresponding to 30,000 or so T cell genomes. Repertoires were generated with immunoSEQ multiplex PCR, while TCRdb's copy carries only in-frame clones and drops some. The data show some 2.4 million clones, approximately 93% seen once. The chain uses TRBV27 and TRBJ2-7; D is undetermined. Specimen: naive CD4+ T cells from PBMCs. Subset reported: CD45RA+ positively selected. The source is a man in his late teens or twenties in good health. Some clones in this sample may be carry-over from other donors' samples. For the CDR3, the DNA is TGTGCCAGCAGGTTCGGTGGTTTGTCACCCTCCTACGAGCAGTACTTC. It codes for CASRFGGLSPSYEQYF.